This TCR beta chain was observed in a study of blood T cell repertoires in COVID-19. Whole-study context: Sources were T cells, B-cell-depleted T cells, or PBMCs; the material itself was cDNA or gDNA.

While infection was still active, Seattle patients were enrolled and then followed longitudinally. Data came from immunoSEQ multiplex PCR; TCRdb stores just in-frame clones and leaves some out. Altogether around 480,000 clones are present, approximately 88% being singletons, with the ten largest covering around 12%. This CDR3 has 14 amino acids. The germline V gene encodes CDR1 LGHDT and CDR2 YNNKEL (reference sequence). Trimming removed 5 bases from V and 4 bases from J; junction bases left unmatched: 5. The chain carries TRBV3-1 (or the pseudogene TRBV3-2) and TRBJ1-2; 9 bases are a match to TRBD1. The source material was peripheral blood. The TCR comes from a woman in her forties or fifties with COVID-19, enrolled during active disease. As DNA, the CDR3 is TGTGCCAGCAGCTATGGGACAGGGTCCTATGGCTACACCTTC. Translating it yields CASSYGTGSYGYTF.